A single sample is the source of the 9 T cell receptor beta chains below, sequenced in a study of T cell clusters in autoimmune cytopenias (dated by TCRdb to about 2019). Sequenced using an Illumina MiSeq. TRB rearrangements were amplified by multiplex PCR using a touch-down protocol with TRB-A and TRB-B primer pools mixed in one tube. Through TCRdb reprocessing, the reads give one entry per CDR3 protein sequence; DNA is omitted. The sample table records 3,500 to 4,500 distinct CDR3 sequences. The ten largest account for approximately 66% of the sample. TRB amplification used around 250 ng of peripheral blood genomic DNA, 30,000 to 40,000 genome equivalents, per sample. The same data also went into a second study, on T cell repertoires in aging, cancer and after chemotherapy.

What was sequenced was peripheral blood. Every receptor here comes from a human donor in good health.

The chain is built from TRBV6-5 and TRBJ2-5; absent DNA, TCRdb's TRBD1 call cannot be checked. Germline V gene data show CDR1 as MNHEY and CDR2 as SVGAGI. This CDR3 has 13 amino acids. The CDR3 sequence is CASGPGGRETQYF.

The chain employs TRBV15 and TRBJ1-2. The CDR3 is 13 residues long. Per germline, CDR1 LNHNV and CDR2 YYDKDF (reference sequence). CDR3: CATSRASQYGYTF.

The chain combines TRBV30 with TRBJ2-5; the D call of TRBD2 rests on TCRdb alone, since no DNA is present to check it. The germline V gene has CDR1 GTSNPN and CDR2 SVGIG (reference sequence). The CDR3 is 19 residues long. The CDR3 spells CAWSVWAGGLAFPQETQYF. Full variable domain (outside the CDR3, taken from reference TRBV30 and TRBJ2-5): SQTIHQWPATLVQPVGSPLSLECTVEGTSNPNLYWYRQAAGRGLQLLFYSVGIGQISSEVPQNLSASRPQDRQFILSSKKLLLSDSGFYLCAWSVWAGGLAFPQETQYFGPGTRLLVL.

V gene TRBV6-1 combines with J gene TRBJ1-4. Germline-derived CDR1 and CDR2 are MNHNS and SASEGT. The CDR3 has 11 amino acids. This CDR3 reads CASSAGRLVFF.

The CDR3 sequence: CASSLDREDGIYGYTF. The chain uses TRBV5-6 and TRBJ1-2. This CDR3 is 16 amino acids long. The V gene's germline CDR1 is SGHDT and CDR2 YYEEEE.

The V gene is TRBV5-1, the J gene TRBJ2-2; TCRdb gives TRBD2 as the D gene, but with no DNA this cannot be confirmed. Germline assignment: CDR1 SGHRS and CDR2 YFSETQ. CDR3 size: 15 residues. CDR3 loop: CASSSREGDTGELFF.

This clonotype is deemed medium-sized (0.01 to 0.1%) by its frequency. The genes are TRBV6-5 and TRBJ2-3; TCRdb reports TRBD2, a call that lacks DNA to check it against. The CDR3 extends over 15 amino acids. Germline V gene sequence: CDR1 MNHEY, CDR2 SVGAGI. The CDR3 sequence: CASRELAGVADTQYF.

V usage is TRBV6-5 and J usage is TRBJ1-1. The CDR3 loop spans 12 amino acids. CDR1 and CDR2 (germline): MNHEY, SVGAGI. This CDR3 is CASSYRALPAFF.

Its frequency marks this clonotype as medium-sized (0.01 to 0.1%). The CDR3 sequence: CSVTPTGRGNTIYF. V is TRBV29-1 and J is TRBJ1-3; TCRdb selects TRBD1, and the lack of DNA leaves this call unchecked. The CDR3 sequence is 14 residues long. CDR1 is SQVTM and CDR2 is ANQGSEA in the germline V gene.